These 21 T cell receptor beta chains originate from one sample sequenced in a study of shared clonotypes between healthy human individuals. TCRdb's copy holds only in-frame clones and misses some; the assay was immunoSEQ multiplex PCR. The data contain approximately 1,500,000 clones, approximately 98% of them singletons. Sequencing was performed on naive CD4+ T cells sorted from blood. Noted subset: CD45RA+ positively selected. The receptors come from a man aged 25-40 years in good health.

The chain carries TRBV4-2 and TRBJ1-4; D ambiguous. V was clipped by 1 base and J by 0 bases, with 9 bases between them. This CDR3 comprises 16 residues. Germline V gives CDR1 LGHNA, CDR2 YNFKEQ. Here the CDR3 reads CASSQAIGATNEKLFF. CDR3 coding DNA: TGTGCCAGCAGCCAAGCCATCGGCGCAACTAATGAAAAACTGTTTTTT.

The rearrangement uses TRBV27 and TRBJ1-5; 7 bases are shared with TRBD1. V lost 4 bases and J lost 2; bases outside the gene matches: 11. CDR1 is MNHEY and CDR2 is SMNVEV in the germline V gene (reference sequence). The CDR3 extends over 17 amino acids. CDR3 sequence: CASSSNTGVQRNQPQHF. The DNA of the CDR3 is TGTGCCAGCAGTTCCAACACAGGGGTCCAACGCAATCAGCCCCAGCATTTT.

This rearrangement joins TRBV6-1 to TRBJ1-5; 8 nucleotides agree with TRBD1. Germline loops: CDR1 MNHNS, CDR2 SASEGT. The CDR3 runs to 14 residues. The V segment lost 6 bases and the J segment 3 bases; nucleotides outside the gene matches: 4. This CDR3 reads CASSTDRVNQPQHF. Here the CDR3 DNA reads TGTGCCAGCAGCACGGACAGGGTCAATCAGCCCCAGCATTTT.

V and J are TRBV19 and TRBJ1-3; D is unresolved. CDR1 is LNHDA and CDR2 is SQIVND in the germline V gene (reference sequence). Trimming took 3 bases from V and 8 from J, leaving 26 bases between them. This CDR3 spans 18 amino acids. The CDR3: CASSMMVSSSSVADTIYF. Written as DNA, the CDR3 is TGTGCCAGTAGTATGATGGTCAGTTCTTCCTCGGTCGCGGACACCATATATTTT.

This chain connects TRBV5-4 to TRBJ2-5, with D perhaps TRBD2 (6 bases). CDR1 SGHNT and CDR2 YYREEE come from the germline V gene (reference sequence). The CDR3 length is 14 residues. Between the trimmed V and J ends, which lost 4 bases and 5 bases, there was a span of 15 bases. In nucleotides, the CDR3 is TGTGCCAGCAGCCTCGGAGGGACCGAGGAGACCCAGTACTTC. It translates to CASSLGGTEETQYF. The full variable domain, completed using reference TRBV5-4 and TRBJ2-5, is ETGVTQSPTHLIKTRGQQVTLRCSSQSGHNTVSWYQQALGQGPQFIFQYYREEENGRGNFPPRFSGLQFPNYSSELNVNALELDDSALYLCASSLGGTEETQYFGPGTRLLVL.

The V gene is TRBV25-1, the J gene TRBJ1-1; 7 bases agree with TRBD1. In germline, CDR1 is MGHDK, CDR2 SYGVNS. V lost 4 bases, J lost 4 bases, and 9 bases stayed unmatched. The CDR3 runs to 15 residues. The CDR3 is CASSGLQGLGTEAFF. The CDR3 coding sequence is TGTGCCAGCAGTGGATTACAGGGGCTGGGCACTGAAGCTTTCTTT.

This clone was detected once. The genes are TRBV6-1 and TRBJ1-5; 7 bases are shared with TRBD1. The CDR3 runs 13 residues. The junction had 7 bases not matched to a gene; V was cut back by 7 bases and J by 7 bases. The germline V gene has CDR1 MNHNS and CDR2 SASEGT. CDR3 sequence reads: CASTDRVKQPQHF. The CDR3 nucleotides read TGTGCCAGCACAGACAGGGTGAAACAGCCCCAGCATTTT.

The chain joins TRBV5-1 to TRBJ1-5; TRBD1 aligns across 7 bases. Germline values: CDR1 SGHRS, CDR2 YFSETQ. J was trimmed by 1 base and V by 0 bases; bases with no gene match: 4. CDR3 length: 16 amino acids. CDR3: CASSLAGQNSNQPQHF. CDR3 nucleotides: TGCGCCAGCAGCTTGGCGGGACAGAACAGCAATCAGCCCCAGCATTTT.

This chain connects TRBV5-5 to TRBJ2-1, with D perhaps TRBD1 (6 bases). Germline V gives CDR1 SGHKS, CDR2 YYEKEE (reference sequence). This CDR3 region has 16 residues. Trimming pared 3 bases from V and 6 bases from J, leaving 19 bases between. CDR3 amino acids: CASSWTDPAVPNEQFF. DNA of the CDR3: TGTGCCAGCAGCTGGACAGACCCCGCGGTGCCCAATGAGCAGTTCTTC.

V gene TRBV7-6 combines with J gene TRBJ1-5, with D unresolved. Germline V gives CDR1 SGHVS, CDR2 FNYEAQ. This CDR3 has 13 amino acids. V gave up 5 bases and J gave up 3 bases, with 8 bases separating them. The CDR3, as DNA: TGTGCCAGCAGCCCCTCCTACAATCAGCCCCAGCATTTT. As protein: CASSPSYNQPQHF.

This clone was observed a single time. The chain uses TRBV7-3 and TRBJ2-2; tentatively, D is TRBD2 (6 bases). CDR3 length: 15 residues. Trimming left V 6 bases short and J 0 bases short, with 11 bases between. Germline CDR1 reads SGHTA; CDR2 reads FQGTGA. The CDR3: CASSRGGANTGELFF. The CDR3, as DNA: TGTGCCAGCAGTCGGGGCGGGGCGAACACCGGGGAGCTGTTTTTT.

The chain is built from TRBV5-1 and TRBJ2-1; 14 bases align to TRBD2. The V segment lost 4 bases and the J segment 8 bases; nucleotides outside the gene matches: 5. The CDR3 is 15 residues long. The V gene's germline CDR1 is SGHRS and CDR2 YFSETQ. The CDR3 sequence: CASSAGTSGRDEQFF. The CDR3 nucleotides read TGCGCCAGCAGCGCCGGGACTAGCGGGAGAGATGAGCAGTTCTTC.

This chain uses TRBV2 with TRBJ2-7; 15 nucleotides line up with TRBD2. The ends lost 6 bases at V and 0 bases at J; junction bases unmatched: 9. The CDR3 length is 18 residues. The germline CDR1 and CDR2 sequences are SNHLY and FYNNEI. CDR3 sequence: CASRAGTSGRIRSYEQYF. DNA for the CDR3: TGTGCCAGCAGAGCCGGGACTAGCGGGAGGATTCGCTCCTACGAGCAGTACTTC.

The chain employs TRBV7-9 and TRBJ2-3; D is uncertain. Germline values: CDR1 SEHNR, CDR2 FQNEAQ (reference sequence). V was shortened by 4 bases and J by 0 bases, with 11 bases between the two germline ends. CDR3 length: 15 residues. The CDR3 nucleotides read TGTGCCAGCAGCTACGGATCAAGGAGCACAGATACGCAGTATTTT. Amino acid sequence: CASSYGSRSTDTQYF.

CDR3 DNA sequence: TGTGCCAGCAGCTTGGACCGGACTAGCGGAACCTACGAGCAGTACTTC. It encodes CASSLDRTSGTYEQYF. The V call is TRBV5-4, the J call TRBJ2-7; 10 bases are a match to TRBD2. V gave up 0 bases and J gave up 2 bases; unmatched junction bases: 5. Germline V lookup: CDR1 SGHNT, CDR2 YYREEE (reference sequence). CDR3 length: 16 amino acids.

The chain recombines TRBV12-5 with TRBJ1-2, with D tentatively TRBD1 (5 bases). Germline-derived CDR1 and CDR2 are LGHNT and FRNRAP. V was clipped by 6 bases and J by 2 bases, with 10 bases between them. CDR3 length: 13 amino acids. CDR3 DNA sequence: TGTGCTAGTGGACTCACAGGAAACTATGGCTACACCTTC. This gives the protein CASGLTGNYGYTF.

The CDR3 sequence is CASSQVALGTDYGYTF. The CDR3 nucleotides read TGCGCCAGCAGTCAAGTGGCGTTAGGGACAGACTATGGCTACACCTTC. This rearrangement joins TRBV5-1 to TRBJ1-2; 7 bases map to TRBD1. The CDR3 extends over 16 amino acids. V lost 5 bases and J lost 3; bases outside the gene matches: 13. Germline assignment: CDR1 SGHRS and CDR2 YFSETQ.

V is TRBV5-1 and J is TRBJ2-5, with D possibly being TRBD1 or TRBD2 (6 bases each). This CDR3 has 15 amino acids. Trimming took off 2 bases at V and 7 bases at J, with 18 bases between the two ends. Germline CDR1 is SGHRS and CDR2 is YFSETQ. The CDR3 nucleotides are TGCGCCAGCAGCTTAACAGCGATCGAGGGGGGGACCCAGTACTTC. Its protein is CASSLTAIEGGTQYF.

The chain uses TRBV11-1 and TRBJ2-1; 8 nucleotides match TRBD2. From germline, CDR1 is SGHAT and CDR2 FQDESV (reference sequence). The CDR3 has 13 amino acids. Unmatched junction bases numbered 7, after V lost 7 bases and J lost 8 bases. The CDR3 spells CASTSGGKDEQFF. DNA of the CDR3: TGTGCCAGCACTTCGGGAGGGAAGGATGAGCAGTTCTTC.

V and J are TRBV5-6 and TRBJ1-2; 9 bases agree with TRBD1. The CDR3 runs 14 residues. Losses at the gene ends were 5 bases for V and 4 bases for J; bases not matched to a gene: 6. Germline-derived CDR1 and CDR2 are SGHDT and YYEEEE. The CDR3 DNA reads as TGTGCCAGCAGTATCCGGGACAGGGCCTATGGCTACACCTTC. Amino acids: CASSIRDRAYGYTF.

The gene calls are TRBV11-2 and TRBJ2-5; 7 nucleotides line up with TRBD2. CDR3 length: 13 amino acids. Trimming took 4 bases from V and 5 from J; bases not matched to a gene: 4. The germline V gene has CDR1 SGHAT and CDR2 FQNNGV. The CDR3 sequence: CASSSWREETQYF. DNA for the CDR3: TGTGCCAGCAGCTCTTGGCGGGAGGAGACCCAGTACTTC.